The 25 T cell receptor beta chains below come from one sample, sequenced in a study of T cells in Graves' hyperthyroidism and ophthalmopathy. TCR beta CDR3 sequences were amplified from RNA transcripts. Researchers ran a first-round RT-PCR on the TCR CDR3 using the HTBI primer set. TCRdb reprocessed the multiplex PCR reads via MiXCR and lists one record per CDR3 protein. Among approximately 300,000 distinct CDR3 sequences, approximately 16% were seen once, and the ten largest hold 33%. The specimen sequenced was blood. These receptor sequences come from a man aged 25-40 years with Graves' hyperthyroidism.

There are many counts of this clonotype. As DNA, the CDR3 is TGCGCCAGCAGCTTCCCCGACGGAGCCTACGAGCAGTACTTC. Protein product: CASSFPDGAYEQYF. The rearrangement links TRBV5-1 to TRBJ2-7; D call uncertain. Germline V lookup: CDR1 SGHRS, CDR2 YFSETQ. The CDR3 has 14 amino acids. The ends were cut back, 2 bases at V and 2 bases at J, with 11 bases in the middle.

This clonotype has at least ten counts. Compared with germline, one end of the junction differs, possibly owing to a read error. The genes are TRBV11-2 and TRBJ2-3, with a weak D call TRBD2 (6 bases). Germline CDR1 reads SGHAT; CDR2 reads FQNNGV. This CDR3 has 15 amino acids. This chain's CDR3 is CACSGGITSTDTQYF. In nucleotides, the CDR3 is TGTGCCTGCAGTGGAGGGATCACTAGCACAGATACGCAGTATTTT. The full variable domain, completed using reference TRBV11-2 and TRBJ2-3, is EAGVAQSPRYKIIEKRQSVAFWCNPISGHATLYWYQQILGQGPKLLIQFQNNGVVDDSQLPKDRFSAERLKGVDSTLKIQPAKLEDSAVYLCACSGGITSTDTQYFGPGTRLTVL.

CDR3 protein: CASSQEGGLGQDTQYF. The CDR3, as DNA: TGCGCCAGCAGCCAAGAGGGAGGGCTCGGGCAGGATACGCAGTATTTT. The V gene is TRBV4-1, the J gene TRBJ2-3; 7 positions agree with TRBD2. Per germline, CDR1 MGHRA and CDR2 YSYEKL. This CDR3 is 16 amino acids long. Trimming took 0 bases from V and 6 from J; bases not matched to a gene: 9.

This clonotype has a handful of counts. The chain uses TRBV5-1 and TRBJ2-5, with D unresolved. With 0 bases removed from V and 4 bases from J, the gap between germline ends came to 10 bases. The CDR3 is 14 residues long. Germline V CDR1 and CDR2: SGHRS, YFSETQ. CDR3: CASSLVPTRETQYF. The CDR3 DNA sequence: TGCGCCAGCAGCTTGGTCCCGACCCGAGAGACCCAGTACTTC.

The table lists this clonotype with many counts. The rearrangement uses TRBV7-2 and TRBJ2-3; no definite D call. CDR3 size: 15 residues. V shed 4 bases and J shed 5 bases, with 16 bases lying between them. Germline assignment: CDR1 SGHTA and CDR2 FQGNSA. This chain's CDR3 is CASSSVLTQIDTQYF. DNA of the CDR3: TGTGCCAGCAGCTCCGTGTTAACCCAAATAGATACGCAGTATTTT.

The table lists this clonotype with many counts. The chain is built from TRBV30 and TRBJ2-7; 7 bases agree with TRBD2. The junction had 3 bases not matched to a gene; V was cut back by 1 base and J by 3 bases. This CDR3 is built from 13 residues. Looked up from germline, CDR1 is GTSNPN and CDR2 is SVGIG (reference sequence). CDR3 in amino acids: CAWSDGRSYEQYF. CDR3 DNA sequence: TGTGCCTGGAGTGACGGGAGGAGCTACGAGCAGTACTTC.

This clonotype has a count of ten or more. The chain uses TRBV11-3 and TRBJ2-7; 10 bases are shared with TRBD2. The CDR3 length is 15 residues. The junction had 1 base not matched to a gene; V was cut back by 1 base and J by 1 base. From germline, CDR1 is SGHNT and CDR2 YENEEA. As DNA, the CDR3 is TGTGCCAGCAGCTTAGGGACTAGCGGTTCCTACGAGCAGTACTTC. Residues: CASSLGTSGSYEQYF.

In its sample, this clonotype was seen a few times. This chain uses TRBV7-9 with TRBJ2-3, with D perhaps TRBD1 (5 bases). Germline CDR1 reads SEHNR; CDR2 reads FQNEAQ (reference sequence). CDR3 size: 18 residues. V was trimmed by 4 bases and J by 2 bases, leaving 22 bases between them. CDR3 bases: TGTGCCAGCAGCTCCCGTGTAGCTCCTAAGGGGCACACAGATACGCAGTATTTT. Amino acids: CASSSRVAPKGHTDTQYF. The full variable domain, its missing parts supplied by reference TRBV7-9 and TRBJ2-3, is DTGVSQNPRHKITKRGQNVTFRCDPISEHNRLYWYRQTLGQGPEFLTYFQNEAQLEKSRLLSDRFSAERPKGSFSTLEIQRTEQGDSAMYLCASSSRVAPKGHTDTQYFGPGTRLTVL.

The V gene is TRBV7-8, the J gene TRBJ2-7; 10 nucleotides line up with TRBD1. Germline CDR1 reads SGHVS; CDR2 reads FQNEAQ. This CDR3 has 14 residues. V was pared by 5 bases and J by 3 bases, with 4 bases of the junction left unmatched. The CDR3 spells CASSRGTGDYEQYF. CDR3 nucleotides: TGTGCCAGCAGCCGGGGGACAGGGGACTACGAGCAGTACTTC.

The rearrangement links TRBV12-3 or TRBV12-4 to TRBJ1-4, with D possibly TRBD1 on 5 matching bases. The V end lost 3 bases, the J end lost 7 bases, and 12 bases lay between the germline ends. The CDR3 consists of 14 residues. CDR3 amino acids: CASSFSRGGEKLFF. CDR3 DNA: TGTGCCAGCAGTTTTTCCCGGGGGGGTGAAAAACTGTTTTTT.

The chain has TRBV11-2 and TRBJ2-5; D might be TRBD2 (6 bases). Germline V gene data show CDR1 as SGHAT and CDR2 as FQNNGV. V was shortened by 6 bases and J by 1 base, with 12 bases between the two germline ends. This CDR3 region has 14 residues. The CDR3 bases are TGTGCCAGCAGTTTTGCGGGACCCCAAGAGACCCAGTACTTC. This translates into CASSFAGPQETQYF.

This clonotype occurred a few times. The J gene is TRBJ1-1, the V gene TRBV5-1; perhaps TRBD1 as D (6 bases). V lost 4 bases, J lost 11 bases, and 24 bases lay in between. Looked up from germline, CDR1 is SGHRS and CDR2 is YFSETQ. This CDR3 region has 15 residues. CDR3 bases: TGCGCCAGCAGCCCAAGGGGTATCGGGGGGCGCCCGGCTTTCTTT. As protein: CASSPRGIGGRPAFF.

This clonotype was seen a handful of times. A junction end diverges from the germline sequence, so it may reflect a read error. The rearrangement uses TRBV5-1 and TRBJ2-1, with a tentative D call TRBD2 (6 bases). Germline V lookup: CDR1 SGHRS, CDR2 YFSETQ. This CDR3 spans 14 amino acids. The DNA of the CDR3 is TGCGCCAGCACCTTGACTAGGGGATACAATGAGCAGTTCTTC. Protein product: CASTLTRGYNEQFF.

The CDR3 bases are TGTGCCAGCAGCCCTAGACTAGCGGGAGACGGGTCCTACAATGAGCAGTTCTTC. Its translation: CASSPRLAGDGSYNEQFF. This chain connects TRBV7-9 to TRBJ2-1, with 12 bases matching TRBD2. Germline lookup yields CDR1 SEHNR and CDR2 FQNEAQ (reference sequence). CDR3 length: 18 amino acids. V shed 5 bases, J shed 1 base, and the junction held 9 bases outside the gene matches.

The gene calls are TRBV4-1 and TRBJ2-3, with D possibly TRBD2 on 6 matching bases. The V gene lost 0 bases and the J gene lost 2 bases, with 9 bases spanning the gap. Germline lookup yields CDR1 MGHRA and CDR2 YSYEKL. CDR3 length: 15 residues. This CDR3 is CASSQDKDYTDTQYF. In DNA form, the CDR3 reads TGCGCCAGCAGCCAAGACAAGGACTACACAGATACGCAGTATTTT.

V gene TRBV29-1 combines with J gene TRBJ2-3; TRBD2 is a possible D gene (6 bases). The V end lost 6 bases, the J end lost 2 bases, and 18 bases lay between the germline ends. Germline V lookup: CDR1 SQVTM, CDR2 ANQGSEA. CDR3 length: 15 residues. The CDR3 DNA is TGCAGCGTGGACGTGGGAGGACTACCCACAGATACGCAGTATTTT. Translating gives CSVDVGGLPTDTQYF.

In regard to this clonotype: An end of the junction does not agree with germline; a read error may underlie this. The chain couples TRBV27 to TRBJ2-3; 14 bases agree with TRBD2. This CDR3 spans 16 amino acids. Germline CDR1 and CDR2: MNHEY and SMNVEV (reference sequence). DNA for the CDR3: TGTGCCGGCAGGACACCGGGACTAGCGGGAGTAGGTACGCAGTATTTT. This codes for CAGRTPGLAGVGTQYF.

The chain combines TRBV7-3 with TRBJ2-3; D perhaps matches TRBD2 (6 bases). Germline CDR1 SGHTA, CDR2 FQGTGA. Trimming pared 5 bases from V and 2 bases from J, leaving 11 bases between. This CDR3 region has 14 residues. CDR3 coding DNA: TGTGCCAGCAGCGTCGGGGACTCCACAGATACGCAGTATTTT. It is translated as CASSVGDSTDTQYF. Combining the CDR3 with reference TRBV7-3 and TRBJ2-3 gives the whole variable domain GAGVSQTPSNKVTEKGKYVELRCDPISGHTALYWYRQSLGQGPEFLIYFQGTGAADDSGLPNDRFFAVRPEGSVSTLKIQRTERGDSAVYLCASSVGDSTDTQYFGPGTRLTVL.

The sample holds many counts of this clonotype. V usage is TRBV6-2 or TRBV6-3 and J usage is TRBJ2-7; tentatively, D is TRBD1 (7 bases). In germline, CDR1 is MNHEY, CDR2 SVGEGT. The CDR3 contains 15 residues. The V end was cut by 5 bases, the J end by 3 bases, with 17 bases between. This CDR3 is CASSPLQGRYYEQYF. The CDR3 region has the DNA TGTGCCAGCAGTCCTCTACAGGGGAGGTACTACGAGCAGTACTTC.

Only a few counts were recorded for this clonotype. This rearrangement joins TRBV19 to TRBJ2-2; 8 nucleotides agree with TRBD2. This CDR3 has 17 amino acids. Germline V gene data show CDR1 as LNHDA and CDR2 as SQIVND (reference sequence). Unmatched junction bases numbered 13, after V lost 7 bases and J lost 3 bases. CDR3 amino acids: CASNQEPGLVDTGELFF. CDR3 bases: TGTGCCAGTAACCAAGAACCGGGACTAGTTGACACCGGGGAGCTGTTTTTT. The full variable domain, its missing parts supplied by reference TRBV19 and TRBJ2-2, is DGGITQSPKYLFRKEGQNVTLSCEQNLNHDAMYWYRQDPGQGLRLIYYSQIVNDFQKGDIAEGYSVSREKKESFPLTVTSAQKNPTAFYLCASNQEPGLVDTGELFFGEGSRLTVL.

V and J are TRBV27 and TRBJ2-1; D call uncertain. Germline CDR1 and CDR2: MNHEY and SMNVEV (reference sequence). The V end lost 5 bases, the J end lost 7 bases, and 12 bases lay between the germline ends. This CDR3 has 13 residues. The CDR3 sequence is CASSPNGQNEQFF. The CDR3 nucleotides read TGTGCCAGCAGTCCAAACGGGCAAAATGAGCAGTTCTTC.

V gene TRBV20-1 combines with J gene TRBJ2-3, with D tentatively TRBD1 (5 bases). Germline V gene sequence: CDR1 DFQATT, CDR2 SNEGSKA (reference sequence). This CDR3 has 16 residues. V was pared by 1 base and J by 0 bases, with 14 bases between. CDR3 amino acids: CSARVGVGSSTDTQYF. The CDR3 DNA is TGCAGTGCTAGAGTAGGGGTTGGGTCTAGCACAGATACGCAGTATTTT.

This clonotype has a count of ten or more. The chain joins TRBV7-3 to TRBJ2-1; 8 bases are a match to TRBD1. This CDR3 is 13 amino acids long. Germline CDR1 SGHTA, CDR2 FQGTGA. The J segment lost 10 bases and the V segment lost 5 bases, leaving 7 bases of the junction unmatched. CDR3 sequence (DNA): TGTGCCAGCAGCCCTGGACAGGGTAGGGAGCAGTTCTTC. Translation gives CASSPGQGREQFF.

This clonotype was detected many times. Written as DNA, the CDR3 is TGTGCCAGCAGTTGGTCCCCGACTTACCGGGACAGGGGGCACGAGCAGTACTTC. Amino acid sequence: CASSWSPTYRDRGHEQYF. The chain employs TRBV6-1 and TRBJ2-7, with TRBD1 matching over 12 bases. Trimming cost V 5 bases and J 5 bases; bases outside gene matches: 16. CDR1 is MNHNS and CDR2 is SASEGT in the germline V gene. This CDR3 region has 18 residues.

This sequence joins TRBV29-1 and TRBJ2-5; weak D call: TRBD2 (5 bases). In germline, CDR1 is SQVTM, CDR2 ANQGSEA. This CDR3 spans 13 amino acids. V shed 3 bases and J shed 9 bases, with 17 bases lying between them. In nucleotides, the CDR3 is TGCAGCGTTGAGGCCGTGCGAGTGGAGGCCCAGTACTTC. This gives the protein CSVEAVRVEAQYF.